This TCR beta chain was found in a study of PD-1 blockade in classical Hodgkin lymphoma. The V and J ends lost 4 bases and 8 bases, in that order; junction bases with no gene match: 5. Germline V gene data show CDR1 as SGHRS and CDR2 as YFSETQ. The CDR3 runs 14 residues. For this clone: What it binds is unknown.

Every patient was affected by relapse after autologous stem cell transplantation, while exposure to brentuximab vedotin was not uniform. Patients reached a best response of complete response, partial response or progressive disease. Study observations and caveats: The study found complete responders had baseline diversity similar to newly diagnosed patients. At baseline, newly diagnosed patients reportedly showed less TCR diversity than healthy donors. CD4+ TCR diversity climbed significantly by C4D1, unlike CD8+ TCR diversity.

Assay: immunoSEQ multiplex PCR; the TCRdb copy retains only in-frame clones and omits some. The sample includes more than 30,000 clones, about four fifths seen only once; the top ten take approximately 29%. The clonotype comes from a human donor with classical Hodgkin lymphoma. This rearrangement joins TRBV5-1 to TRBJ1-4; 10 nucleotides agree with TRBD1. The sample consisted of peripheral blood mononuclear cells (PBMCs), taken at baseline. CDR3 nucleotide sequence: TGCGCCAGCAGCACCGGGACAGGGGAGGAAAAACTGTTTTTT. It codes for CASSTGTGEEKLFF.